Detailed here is one T cell receptor (beta chain). Its target is unknown. The sample originates from a study of shared clonotypes between healthy human individuals. Looking at the study overall: The donor group consisted of two women and a few men, aged 18 to 49. Study results and limitations: Blood was the sole source, and tissue repertoires probably differ.

The CDR3 covers 14 residues. V lost 2 bases and J lost 2, with 7 bases in between. Germline CDR1 MNHEY, CDR2 SMNVEV (reference sequence). Assay runs were performed at deep level. Per the study methods: As immunoSEQ supplied junction-only sequences (without quality scores), filtering differed. Clones were sequenced by immunoSEQ multiplex PCR, and TCRdb holds only the in-frame ones, with some missing. Clone size and the V and J calls come from that table; the DNA yielded D and trimming. The sample consists of about 490,000 clones, around 80% of them appearing once. This TCR was sampled from a woman between 40 and 55 years old in good health. Some clones in this sample may be carry-over from other donors' samples. What was sequenced was PBMCs. V usage is TRBV27 and J usage is TRBJ1-5, with D hard to call. The CDR3 loop is CASSLVAGNQPQHF. The CDR3 region has the DNA TGTGCCAGCAGTTTAGTCGCGGGCAATCAGCCCCAGCATTTT.